The 5 T cell receptor beta chains below come from one sample, sequenced in a study of T cell changes during pregnancy in multiple sclerosis. Sequenced by immunoSEQ multiplex PCR; TCRdb stores in-frame clones only, minus some. This table has roughly 30,000 clones, more than 70% appearing once. This specimen was CD8+ T cells from peripheral blood mononuclear cells, taken after pregnancy. The receptor source for this set is a female donor with multiple sclerosis, enrolled in a pregnancy study.

This sequence joins TRBV15 and TRBJ2-7, with 9 bases lining up with TRBD1. The CDR3 length is 15 residues. Germline V CDR1 and CDR2: LNHNV, YYDKDF (reference sequence). V trimming: 5 bases; J trimming: 5 bases; junction bases outside the gene matches: 10. The DNA of the CDR3 is TGTGCCACCAGCCGAGGAAGGGACAGGGTGGACGAGCAGTACTTC. It specifies CATSRGRDRVDEQYF.

The chain links TRBV25-1 to TRBJ1-1, with D possibly TRBD1 on 6 matching bases. The V end was cut by 1 base, the J end by 0 bases, with 9 bases between. Germline CDR1 is MGHDK and CDR2 is SYGVNS. CDR3 size: 15 residues. This chain's CDR3 is CASSEWGQLNTEAFF. The CDR3 DNA follows: TGTGCCAGCAGTGAATGGGGGCAGCTGAACACTGAAGCTTTCTTT.

Only a few counts were recorded for this clone. The V gene is TRBV29-1, the J gene TRBJ2-3, with D possibly TRBD1 on 5 matching bases. Germline-derived CDR1 and CDR2 are SQVTM and ANQGSEA. CDR3 size: 16 residues. V lost 0 bases to trimming and J lost 2 bases, with 15 bases between them. The CDR3 protein is CSVEDGAAITTDTQYF. The CDR3, as DNA: TGCAGCGTTGAAGATGGGGCAGCGATTACCACAGATACGCAGTATTTT.

J is TRBJ1-3 and V is TRBV11-2; 9 nucleotides agree with TRBD1. The CDR3 runs 15 residues. CDR1 is SGHAT, CDR2 FQNNGV, per germline. Trimming removed 7 bases from V and 3 bases from J; junction bases left unmatched: 7. CDR3 in amino acids: CASISDRGVGNTIYF. CDR3 nucleotides: TGTGCCAGCATCTCGGACAGGGGTGTTGGAAACACCATATATTTT. Supplemented by reference TRBV11-2 and TRBJ1-3, the full variable domain reads EAGVAQSPRYKIIEKRQSVAFWCNPISGHATLYWYQQILGQGPKLLIQFQNNGVVDDSQLPKDRFSAERLKGVDSTLKIQPAKLEDSAVYLCASISDRGVGNTIYFGEGSWLTVV.

The chain recombines TRBV7-8 with TRBJ1-5; maybe TRBD1 (5 bases). V was clipped by 5 bases and J by 6 bases, with 20 bases between them. Germline CDR1 reads SGHVS; CDR2 reads FQNEAQ. This CDR3 has 16 amino acids. The CDR3 reads CASSPLTGGIRQPQHF. The CDR3 coding sequence is TGTGCCAGCAGCCCCCTGACCGGGGGGATACGTCAGCCCCAGCATTTT. The full variable domain, completed using reference TRBV7-8 and TRBJ1-5, is GAGVSQSPRYKVAKRGQDVALRCDPISGHVSLFWYQQALGQGPEFLTYFQNEAQLDKSGLPSDRFFAERPEGSVSTLKIQRTQQEDSAVYLCASSPLTGGIRQPQHFGDGTRLSIL.